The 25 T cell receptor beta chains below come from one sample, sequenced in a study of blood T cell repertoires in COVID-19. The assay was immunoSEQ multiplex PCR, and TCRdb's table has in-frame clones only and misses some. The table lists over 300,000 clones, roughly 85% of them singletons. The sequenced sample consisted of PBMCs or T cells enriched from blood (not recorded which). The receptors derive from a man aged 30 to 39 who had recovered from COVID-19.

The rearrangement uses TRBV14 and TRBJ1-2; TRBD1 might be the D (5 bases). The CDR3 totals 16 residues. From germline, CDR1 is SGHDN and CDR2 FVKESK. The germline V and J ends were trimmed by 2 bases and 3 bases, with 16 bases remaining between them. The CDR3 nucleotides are TGTGCCAGCAGCCAAATCCGGGGGAAGGGTTACTATGGCTACACCTTC. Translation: CASSQIRGKGYYGYTF.

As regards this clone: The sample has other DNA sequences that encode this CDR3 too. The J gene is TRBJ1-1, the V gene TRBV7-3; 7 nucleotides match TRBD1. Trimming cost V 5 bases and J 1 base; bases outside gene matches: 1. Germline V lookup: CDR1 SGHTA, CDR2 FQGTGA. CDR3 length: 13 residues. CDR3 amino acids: CASSRDRNTEAFF. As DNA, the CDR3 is TGTGCCAGCAGCAGGGACAGGAACACTGAAGCTTTCTTT.

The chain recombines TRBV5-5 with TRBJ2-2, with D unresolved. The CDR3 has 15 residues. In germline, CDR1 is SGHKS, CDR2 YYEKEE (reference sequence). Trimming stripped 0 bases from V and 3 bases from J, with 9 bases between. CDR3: CASSLDQQDTGELFF. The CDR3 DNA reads TGTGCCAGCAGCTTGGACCAGCAGGACACCGGGGAGCTGTTTTTT.

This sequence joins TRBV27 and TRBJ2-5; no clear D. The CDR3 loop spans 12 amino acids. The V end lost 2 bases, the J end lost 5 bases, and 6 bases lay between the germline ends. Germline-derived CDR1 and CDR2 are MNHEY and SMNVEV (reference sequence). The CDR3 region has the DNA TGTGCCAGCAGTTTAAATGCGGAGACCCAGTACTTC. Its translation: CASSLNAETQYF.

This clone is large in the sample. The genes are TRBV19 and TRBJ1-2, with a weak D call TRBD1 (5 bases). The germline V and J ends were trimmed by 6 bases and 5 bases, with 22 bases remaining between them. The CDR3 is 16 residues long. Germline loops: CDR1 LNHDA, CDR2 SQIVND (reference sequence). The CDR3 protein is CASSDLRTSLDYGYTF. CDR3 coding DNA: TGTGCCAGTAGCGATCTGAGGACATCGCTGGATTATGGCTACACCTTC.

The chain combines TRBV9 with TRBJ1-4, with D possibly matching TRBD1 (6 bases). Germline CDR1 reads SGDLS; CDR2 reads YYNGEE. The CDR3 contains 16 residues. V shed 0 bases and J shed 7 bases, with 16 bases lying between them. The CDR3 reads CASSVDAGALGEKLFF. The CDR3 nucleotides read TGTGCCAGCAGCGTAGACGCGGGGGCGCTGGGTGAAAAACTGTTTTTT.

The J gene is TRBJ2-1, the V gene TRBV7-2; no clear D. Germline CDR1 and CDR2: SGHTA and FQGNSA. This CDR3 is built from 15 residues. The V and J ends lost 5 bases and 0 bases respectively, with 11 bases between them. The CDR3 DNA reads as TGTGCCAGCAGCACGAGCCTTAGCTCCTACAATGAGCAGTTCTTC. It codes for CASSTSLSSYNEQFF.

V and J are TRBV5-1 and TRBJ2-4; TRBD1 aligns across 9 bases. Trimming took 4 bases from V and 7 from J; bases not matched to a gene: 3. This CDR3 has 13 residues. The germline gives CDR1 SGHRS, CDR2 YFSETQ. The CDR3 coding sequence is TGCGCCAGCAGCCACGGACAGGGGAACATTCAGTACTTC. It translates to CASSHGQGNIQYF.

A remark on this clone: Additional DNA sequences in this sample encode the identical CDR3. Here the CDR3 reads CASSPQGHTGELFF. The DNA for the CDR3 is TGCGCCAGCAGCCCACAGGGGCACACCGGGGAGCTGTTTTTT. The V gene is TRBV5-1, the J gene TRBJ2-2; 7 bases are a match to TRBD1. This CDR3 spans 14 amino acids. The V and J ends lost 4 bases and 3 bases, in that order; junction bases with no gene match: 3. The V gene's germline CDR1 is SGHRS and CDR2 YFSETQ. Based on the CDR3 plus reference TRBV5-1 and TRBJ2-2, the full variable domain is KAGVTQTPRYLIKTRGQQVTLSCSPISGHRSVSWYQQTPGQGLQFLFEYFSETQRNKGNFPGRFSGRQFSNSRSEMNVSTLELGDSALYLCASSPQGHTGELFFGEGSRLTVL.

Written as DNA, the CDR3 is TGTGCCAGCAGCAGGGACAGGTCCAATCAGCCCCAGCATTTT. Translating gives CASSRDRSNQPQHF. The V gene is TRBV9, the J gene TRBJ1-5; 8 bases are a match to TRBD1. Losses at the gene ends were 4 bases for V and 3 bases for J; bases not matched to a gene: 3. The germline CDR1 and CDR2 sequences are SGDLS and YYNGEE. The CDR3 sequence is 14 residues long.

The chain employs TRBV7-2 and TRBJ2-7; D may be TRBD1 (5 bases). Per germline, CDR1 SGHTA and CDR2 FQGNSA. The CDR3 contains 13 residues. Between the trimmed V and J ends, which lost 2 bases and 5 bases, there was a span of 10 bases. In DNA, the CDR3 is TGTGCCAGCAGCTTAATGCAGGGAAACGAGCAGTACTTC. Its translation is CASSLMQGNEQYF.

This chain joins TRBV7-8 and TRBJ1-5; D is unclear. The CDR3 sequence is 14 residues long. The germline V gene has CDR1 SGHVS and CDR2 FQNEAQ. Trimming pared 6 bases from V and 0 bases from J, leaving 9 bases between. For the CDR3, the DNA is TGTGCCAGCAGACAAAGTTATAGCAATCAGCCCCAGCATTTT. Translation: CASRQSYSNQPQHF.

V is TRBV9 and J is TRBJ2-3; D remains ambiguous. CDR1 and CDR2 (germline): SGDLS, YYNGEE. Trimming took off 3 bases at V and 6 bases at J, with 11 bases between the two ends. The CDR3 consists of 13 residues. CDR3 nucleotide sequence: TGTGCCAGCAGCGAGGCCCCCGGGGATACGCAGTATTTT. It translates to CASSEAPGDTQYF.

The CDR3 loop reads CASGMGGSYNEQFF. DNA for the CDR3: TGTGCCAGCGGGATGGGGGGCTCCTACAATGAGCAGTTCTTC. The chain uses TRBV6-6 and TRBJ2-1; D is possibly TRBD2 (6 bases). The germline CDR1 and CDR2 sequences are MNHNY and SVGAGI (reference sequence). Trimming took off 8 bases at V and 0 bases at J, with 11 bases between the two ends. The CDR3 has 14 amino acids.

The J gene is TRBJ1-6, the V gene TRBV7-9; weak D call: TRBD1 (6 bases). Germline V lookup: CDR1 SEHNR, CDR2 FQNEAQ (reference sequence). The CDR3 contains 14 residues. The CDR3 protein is CAIGSQGLYSPLHF. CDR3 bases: TGTGCTATTGGCTCCCAGGGGCTTTATTCACCCCTCCACTTT.

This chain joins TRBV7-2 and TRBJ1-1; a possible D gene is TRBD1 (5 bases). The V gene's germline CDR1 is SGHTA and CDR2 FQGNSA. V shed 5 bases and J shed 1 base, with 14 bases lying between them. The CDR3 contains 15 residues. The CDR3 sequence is CASSLNRIRNTEAFF. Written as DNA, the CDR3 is TGTGCCAGCAGCCTCAACAGGATCCGGAACACTGAAGCTTTCTTT.

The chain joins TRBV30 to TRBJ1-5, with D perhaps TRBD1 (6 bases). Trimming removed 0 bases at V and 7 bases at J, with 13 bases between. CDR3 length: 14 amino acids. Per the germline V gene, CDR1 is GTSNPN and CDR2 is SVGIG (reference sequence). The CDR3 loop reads CAWSVTGGAQPQHF. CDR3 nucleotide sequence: TGTGCCTGGAGTGTAACGGGGGGGGCGCAGCCCCAGCATTTT. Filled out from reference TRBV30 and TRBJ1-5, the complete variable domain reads SQTIHQWPATLVQPVGSPLSLECTVEGTSNPNLYWYRQAAGRGLQLLFYSVGIGQISSEVPQNLSASRPQDRQFILSSKKLLLSDSGFYLCAWSVTGGAQPQHFGDGTRLSIL.

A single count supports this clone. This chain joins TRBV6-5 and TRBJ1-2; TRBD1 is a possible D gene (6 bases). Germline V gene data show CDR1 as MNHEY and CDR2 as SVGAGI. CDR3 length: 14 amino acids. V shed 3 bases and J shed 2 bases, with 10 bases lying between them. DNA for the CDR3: TGTGCCAGCAGTTATTTTGGACAGAACTATGGCTACACCTTC. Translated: CASSYFGQNYGYTF.

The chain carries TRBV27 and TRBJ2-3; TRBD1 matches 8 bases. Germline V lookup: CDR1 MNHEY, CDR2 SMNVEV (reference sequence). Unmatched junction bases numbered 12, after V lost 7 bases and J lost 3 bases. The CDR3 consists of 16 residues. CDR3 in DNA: TGTGCCAGCATCCCGGGGACAGGAGGAGTGACAGATACGCAGTATTTT. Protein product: CASIPGTGGVTDTQYF.

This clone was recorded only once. In DNA form, the CDR3 reads TGTGCCAGCTCACCACCTGTAGGAAACACCATATATTTT. Its translation: CASSPPVGNTIYF. The chain uses TRBV18 and TRBJ1-3; D is unresolved. V shed 0 bases and J shed 4 bases, with 4 bases lying between them. The length of the CDR3 is 13 residues. Germline CDR1 reads KGHSH; CDR2 reads LQKENI.

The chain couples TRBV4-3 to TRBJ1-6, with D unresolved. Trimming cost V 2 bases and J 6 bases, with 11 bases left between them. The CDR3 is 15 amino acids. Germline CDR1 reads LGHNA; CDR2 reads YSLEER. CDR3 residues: CASSQQSLSNSPLHF. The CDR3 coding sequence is TGCGCCAGCAGCCAACAGTCTCTCTCTAATTCACCCCTCCACTTT.

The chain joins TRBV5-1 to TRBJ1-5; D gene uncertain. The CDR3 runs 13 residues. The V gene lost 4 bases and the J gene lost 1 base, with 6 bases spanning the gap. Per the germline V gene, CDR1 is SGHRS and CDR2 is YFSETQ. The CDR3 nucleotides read TGCGCCAGCAGCACTTCGAGCAATCAGCCCCAGCATTTT. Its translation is CASSTSSNQPQHF.

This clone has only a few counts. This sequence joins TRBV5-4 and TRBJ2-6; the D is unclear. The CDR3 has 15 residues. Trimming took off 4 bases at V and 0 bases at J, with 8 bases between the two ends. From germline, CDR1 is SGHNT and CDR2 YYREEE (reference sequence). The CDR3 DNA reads TGTGCCAGCAGCACCTACAGCTCTGGGGCCAACGTCCTGACTTTC. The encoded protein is CASSTYSSGANVLTF.

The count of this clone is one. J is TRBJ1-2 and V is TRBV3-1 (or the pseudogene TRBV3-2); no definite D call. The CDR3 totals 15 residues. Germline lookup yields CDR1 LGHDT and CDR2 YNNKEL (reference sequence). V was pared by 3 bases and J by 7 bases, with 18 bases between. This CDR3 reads CASSHPGDKGLGYTF. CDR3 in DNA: TGTGCCAGCAGCCATCCGGGAGATAAGGGCCTTGGCTACACCTTC.

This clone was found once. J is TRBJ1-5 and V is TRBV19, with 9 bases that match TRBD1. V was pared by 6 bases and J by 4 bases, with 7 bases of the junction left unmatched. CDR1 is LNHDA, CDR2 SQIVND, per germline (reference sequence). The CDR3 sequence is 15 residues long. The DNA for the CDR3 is TGTGCCAGTAGGGTGGGACAGGGTGCAAATCAGCCCCAGCATTTT. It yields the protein CASRVGQGANQPQHF.